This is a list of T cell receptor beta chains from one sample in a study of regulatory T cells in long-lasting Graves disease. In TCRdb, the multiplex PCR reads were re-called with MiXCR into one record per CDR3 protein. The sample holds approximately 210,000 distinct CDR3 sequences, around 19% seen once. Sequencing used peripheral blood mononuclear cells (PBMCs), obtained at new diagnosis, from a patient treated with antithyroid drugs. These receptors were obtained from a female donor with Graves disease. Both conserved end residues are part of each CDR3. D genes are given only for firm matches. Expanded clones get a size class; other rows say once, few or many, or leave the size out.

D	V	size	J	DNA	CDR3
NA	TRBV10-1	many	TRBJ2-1	TGCGCCAGCAGTGAGAGCCTCGGCGGTGGCTCCTACAATGAGCAGTTCTTC	CASSESLGGGSYNEQFF
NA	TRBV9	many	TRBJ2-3	TGTGCCAGCAGCGTAGTAGCGGACGCGGCGCAGTATTTT	CASSVVADAAQYF
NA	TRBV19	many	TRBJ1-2	TGTGCCAGTAGTATAGACCCGGGGAGCTACACCTTC	CASSIDPGSYTF
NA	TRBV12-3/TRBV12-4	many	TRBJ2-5	TGTGCCAGCAGTTTGGGAGTAACTGCAGAGACCCAGTACTTC	CASSLGVTAETQYF
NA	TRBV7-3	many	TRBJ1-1	TGTGCCAGCAGCGCAGGGGTTGAGACTGAAGCTTTCTTT	CASSAGVETEAFF
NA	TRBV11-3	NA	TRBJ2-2	TGTGCCAGCAGCCCCAATTTTGAATACGCGAACACCGGGGAGCTGTTTTTT	CASSPNFEYANTGELFF
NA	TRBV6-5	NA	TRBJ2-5	TGTGCCAGCAGTTACTCAGCCGCAGGTACCACTCGAGAGACCCAGTACTTC	CASSYSAAGTTRETQYF
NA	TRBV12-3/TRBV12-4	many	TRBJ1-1	TGTGCCAGCAGTTTAGTAGGGATGAACACTGAAGCTTTCTTT	CASSLVGMNTEAFF
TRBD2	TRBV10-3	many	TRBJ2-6	TGTGCCATCACCCCGGGAGGCGCCTCTGGGGCCAACGTCCTGACTTTC	CAITPGGASGANVLTF
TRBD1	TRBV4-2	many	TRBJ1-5	TGTGCCAGCAGCCAAGACTCAGGGGGCGGTCAGCCCCAGCATTTT	CASSQDSGGGQPQHF
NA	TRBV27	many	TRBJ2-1	TGTGCCAGCAGTTTTTCGCGCCTCAATGAGCAGTTCTTC	CASSFSRLNEQFF
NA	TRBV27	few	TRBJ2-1	TGTGCCAGCAGTTCCCTAACAGGGTTCGATGAGCAGTTCTTC	CASSSLTGFDEQFF
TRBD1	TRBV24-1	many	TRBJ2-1	TGTGCCACCAGTGCAGGGACAGCTACCTACAATGAGCAGTTCTTC	CATSAGTATYNEQFF
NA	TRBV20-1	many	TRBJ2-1	TGCAGTGCTAGCCCGGGGGGACAGACCTACAATGAGCAGTTCTTC	CSASPGGQTYNEQFF
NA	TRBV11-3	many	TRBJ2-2	TGTGCCAGCAGCCCAAGACGAGCCGGGGAGCTGTTTTTT	CASSPRRAGELFF
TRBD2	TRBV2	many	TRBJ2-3	TGTGCCAGCAGTGAAAGTTTGGGGGGGAAGACCACAGATACGCAGTATTTT	CASSESLGGKTTDTQYF
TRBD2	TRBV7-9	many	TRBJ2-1	TGTGCCAGCAGCCTACTAGCGGGAGCCGACAATGAGCAGTTCTTC	CASSLLAGADNEQFF
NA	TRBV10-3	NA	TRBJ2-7	TGTGCCATCAGTGATCGGACCTGGATCGAGCAGTACTTC	CAISDRTWIEQYF
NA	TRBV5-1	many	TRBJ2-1	TGCGCCAGCAGCCTGGGGGGTTGGGATGAGCAGTTCTTC	CASSLGGWDEQFF
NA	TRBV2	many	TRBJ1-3	TGTGCCAGCAGAAACTCAGGCTCTGGAAACACCATATATTTT	CASRNSGSGNTIYF
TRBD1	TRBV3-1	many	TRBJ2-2	TGTGCCAGCAGTACACAGGGGACCGGGGAGCTGTTTTTT	CASSTQGTGELFF
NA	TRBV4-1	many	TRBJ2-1	TGCGCCAGCAGCCCAGGGACGGCGGGTTCCAATGAGCAGTTCTTC	CASSPGTAGSNEQFF
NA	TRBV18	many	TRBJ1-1	TGTGCCAGCTCACCAGGACGGACATACACTGAAGCTTTCTTT	CASSPGRTYTEAFF
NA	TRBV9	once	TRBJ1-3	TGTGCCAGCACCGGTGACCACTCTGGAAACACCATATATTTT	CASTGDHSGNTIYF
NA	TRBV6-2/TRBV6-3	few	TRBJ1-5	TGTGCCAGCAGTCCCCGGGGTGAGGTCGAACCCCAGCATTTT	CASSPRGEVEPQHF
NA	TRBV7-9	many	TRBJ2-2	TGTGCCAGCAGCAACCGGGACCACGACACCGGGGAGCTGTTTTTT	CASSNRDHDTGELFF
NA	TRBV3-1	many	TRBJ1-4	TGTGCCAGCAGCCCTGGAGAGGCAACTAATGAAAAACTGTTTTTT	CASSPGEATNEKLFF
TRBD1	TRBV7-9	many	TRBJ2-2	TGTGCCAGCAGCTCACCCGGGACAGGAAATACCGGGGAGCTGTTTTTT	CASSSPGTGNTGELFF
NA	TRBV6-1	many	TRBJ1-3	TGTGCCAGCAACCAGGACCGGGGCTCTGGAAACACCATATATTTT	CASNQDRGSGNTIYF
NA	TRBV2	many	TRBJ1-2	TGTGCCAGCAGTGATGGGTACAGCCGCAACTATGGCTACACCTTC	CASSDGYSRNYGYTF
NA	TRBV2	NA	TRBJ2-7	TGTGCCAGCAGTGAATTCTTCTACGAGCAGTACTTC	CASSEFFYEQYF
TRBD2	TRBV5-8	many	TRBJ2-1	TGTGCCAGCAGCGATTATAGCGGGAGCCTAAATTACAATGAGCAGTTCTTC	CASSDYSGSLNYNEQFF
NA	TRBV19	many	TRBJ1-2	TGTGCCAGTAAACATAATGGCTACACCTTC	CASKHNGYTF
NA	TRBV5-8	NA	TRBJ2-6	TGTGCCAGCAACACTAGGGCGCGAGGGGCCAACGTCCTGACTTTC	CASNTRARGANVLTF
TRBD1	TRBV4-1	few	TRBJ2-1	TGCGCCAGCAGCCCTAGGGGCCGGGACAGGGGTTTGGATGAGCAGTTCTTC	CASSPRGRDRGLDEQFF
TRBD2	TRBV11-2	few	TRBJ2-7	TGTGCCAGCAGCCTCCTGCTAGCGGGCTACGAGCAGTACTTC	CASSLLLAGYEQYF
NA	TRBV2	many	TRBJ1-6	TGTGCCAGCAGTGAGGGGGCCGGGACACCTAAGAATTCACCCCTCCACTTT	CASSEGAGTPKNSPLHF
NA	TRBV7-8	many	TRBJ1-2	TGTGCCAGCAGCTTAGCGGGTGGGGATGGCTACACCTTC	CASSLAGGDGYTF
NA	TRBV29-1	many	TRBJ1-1	TGCAGCGTTGAAATACAGCTGAACACTGAAGCTTTCTTT	CSVEIQLNTEAFF
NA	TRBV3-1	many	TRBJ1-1	TGTGCCAGCAGCCTGTCAGCCACTGAAGCTTTCTTT	CASSLSATEAFF
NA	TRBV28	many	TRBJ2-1	TGTGCCAGCAGACCCTGGGGAGTAGCGGCCCCCAATGAGCAGTTCTTC	CASRPWGVAAPNEQFF
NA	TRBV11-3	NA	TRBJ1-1	TGTGCCAGCAGCTTAGATCCAGGAATGAACACTGAAGCTTTCTTT	CASSLDPGMNTEAFF
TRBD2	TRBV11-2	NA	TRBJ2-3	TGTGCCAGCAGCTTAGTACTAGCGGGCGGGGGGGCAGATACGCAGTATTTT	CASSLVLAGGGADTQYF
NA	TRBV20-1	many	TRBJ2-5	TGCAGTGCATCCCTCGGGGCTCAAGAGACCCAGTACTTC	CSASLGAQETQYF
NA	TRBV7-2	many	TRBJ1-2	TGTGCCAGCAGCTTAGTTTGGAGGGGAAGGGGTAACGGCTACACCTTC	CASSLVWRGRGNGYTF
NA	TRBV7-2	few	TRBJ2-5	TGTGCCAGCAGCTTAGACGCAGGAACTCAAGGGACCCAGTACTTC	CASSLDAGTQGTQYF
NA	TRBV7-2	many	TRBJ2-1	TGTGCCAGCAGCGTGGACGGCAGCTCCTACAATGAGCAGTTCTTC	CASSVDGSSYNEQFF
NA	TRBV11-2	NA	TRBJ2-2	TGTGCCAGCAGTTACTACCTCCCGAACACCGGGGAGCTGTTTTTT	CASSYYLPNTGELFF